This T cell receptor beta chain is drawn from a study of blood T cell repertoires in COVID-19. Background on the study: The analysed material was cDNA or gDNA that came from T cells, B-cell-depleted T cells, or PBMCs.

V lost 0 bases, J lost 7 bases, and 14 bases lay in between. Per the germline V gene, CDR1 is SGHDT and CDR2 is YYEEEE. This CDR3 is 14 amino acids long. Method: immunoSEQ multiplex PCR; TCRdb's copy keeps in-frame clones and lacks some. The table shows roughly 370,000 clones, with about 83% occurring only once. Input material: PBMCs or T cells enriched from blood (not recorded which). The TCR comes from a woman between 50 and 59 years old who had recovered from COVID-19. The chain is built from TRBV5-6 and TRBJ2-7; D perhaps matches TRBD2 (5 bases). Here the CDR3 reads CASSLDPSTGEQYF. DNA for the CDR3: TGTGCCAGCAGCTTGGATCCCTCGACGGGGGAGCAGTACTTC.